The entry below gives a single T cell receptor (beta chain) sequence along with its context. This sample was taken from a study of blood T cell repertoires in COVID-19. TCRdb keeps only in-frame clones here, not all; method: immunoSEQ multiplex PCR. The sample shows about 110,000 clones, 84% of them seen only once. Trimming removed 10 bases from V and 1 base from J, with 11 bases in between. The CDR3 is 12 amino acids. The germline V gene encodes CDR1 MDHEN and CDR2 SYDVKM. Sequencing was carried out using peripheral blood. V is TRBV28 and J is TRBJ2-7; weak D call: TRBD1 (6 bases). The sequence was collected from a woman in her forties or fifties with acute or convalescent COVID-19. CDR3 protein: CATQTGSYEQYF. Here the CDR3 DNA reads TGTGCCACCCAGACAGGTTCCTACGAGCAGTACTTC.